This TCR beta chain was sequenced in a study of resident and recirculating memory T cells in vitiligo. The CDR3 contains 16 residues. J was trimmed by 4 bases and V by 5 bases; bases with no gene match: 9. Germline CDR1 reads MRHNA; CDR2 reads SNTAGT. The data were produced by immunoSEQ multiplex PCR, yet TCRdb's version contains in-frame clones alone and is incomplete. In the table there are about 76,000 clones, 92% of which are singletons. Material for sequencing was blood. The source is a male donor with vitiligo. The rearrangement joins TRBV6-4 to TRBJ2-2; TRBD1 matches 8 bases. Here the CDR3 DNA reads TGTGCCAGCAGTCGGAAGGGACAGGCGGTCACCGGGGAGCTGTTTTTT. Amino acid sequence: CASSRKGQAVTGELFF.